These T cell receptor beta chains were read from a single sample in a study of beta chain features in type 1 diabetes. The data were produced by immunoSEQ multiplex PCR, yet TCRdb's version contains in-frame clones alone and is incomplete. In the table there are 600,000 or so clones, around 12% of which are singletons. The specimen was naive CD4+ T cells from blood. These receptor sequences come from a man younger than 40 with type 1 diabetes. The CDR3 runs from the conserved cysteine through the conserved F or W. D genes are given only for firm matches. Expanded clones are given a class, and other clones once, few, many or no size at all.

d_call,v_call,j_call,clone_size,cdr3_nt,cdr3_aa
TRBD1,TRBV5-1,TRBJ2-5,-,TGCGCCAGCAGCTTAGGACAGGGTTACCAAGAGACCCAGTACTTC,CASSLGQGYQETQYF
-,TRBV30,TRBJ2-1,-,TGTGCCTGGAGGGGGCTTAGTTCCTACAATGAGCAGTTCTTC,CAWRGLSSYNEQFF
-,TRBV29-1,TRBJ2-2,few,TGCAGCGCCTCACAGAATAGGAACACCGGGGAGCTGTTTTTT,CSASQNRNTGELFF
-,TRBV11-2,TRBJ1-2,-,TGTGCCAGCAGCTTAGGAGGGGAGGGGCGCTACACCTTC,CASSLGGEGRYTF
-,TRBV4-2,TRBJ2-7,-,TGTGCCAGCAGCCAAGTCGGGGGACGAAACTACGAGCAGTACTTC,CASSQVGGRNYEQYF
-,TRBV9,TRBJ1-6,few,TGTGCCAGCAGCGTGTGGGGGCTGGTCAATTCACCCCTCCACTTT,CASSVWGLVNSPLHF
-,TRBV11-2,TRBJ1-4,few,TGTGCCAGCAGCTTAAGTAGGGGGAATGAAAAACTGTTTTTT,CASSLSRGNEKLFF
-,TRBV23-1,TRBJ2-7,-,TGCGCCAGCAGTCAACAGGAGGGCTTGCCCTACGAGCAGTACTTC,CASSQQEGLPYEQYF
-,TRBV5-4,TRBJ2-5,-,TGTGCCAGCAGCTCCACTACCTTCGGGGGAGAGACCCAGTACTTC,CASSSTTFGGETQYF
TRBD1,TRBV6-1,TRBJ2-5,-,TGTGCCAGCAGGGTCCTTTTGACAGGGGAGACCCAGTACTTC,CASRVLLTGETQYF
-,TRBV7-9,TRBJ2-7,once,TGTGCCAGCAGCTTAGAGGGGCCCTACGAGCAGTACTTC,CASSLEGPYEQYF
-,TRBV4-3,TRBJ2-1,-,TGCGCCAGCAGCTCAACGGCCGAGTTCGGTGAGCAGTTCTTC,CASSSTAEFGEQFF
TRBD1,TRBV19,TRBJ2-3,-,TGTGCCAGTACCAAGGACAGGCGAAGCACAGATACGCAGTATTTT,CASTKDRRSTDTQYF
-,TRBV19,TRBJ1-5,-,TGTGCCAGTAGTATAGGGGGAACGAGCAATCAGCCCCAGCATTTT,CASSIGGTSNQPQHF
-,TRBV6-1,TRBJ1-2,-,TGTGCCAGCAGTGATAATCCTGACAACTATGGCTACACCTTC,CASSDNPDNYGYTF
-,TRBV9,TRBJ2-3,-,TGTGCCAGCAGCGTAGTGGAAGATACGCAGTATTTT,CASSVVEDTQYF
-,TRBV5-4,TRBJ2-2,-,TGTGCCAGCAGCTCGGGGCCTTACAAAGCAGGCGGGGAGCTGTTTTTT,CASSSGPYKAGGELFF
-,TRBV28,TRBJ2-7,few,TGTGCCAGCAGTTCGGGCACCCTCTACGAGCAGTACTTC,CASSSGTLYEQYF
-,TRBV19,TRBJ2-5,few,TGTGCCAGTAGTATTGGACTCGGATCTGGGCATAGCCTCGATGAGACCCAGTACTTC,CASSIGLGSGHSLDETQYF
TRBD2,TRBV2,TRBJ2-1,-,TGTGCCAGCAAGGCGGGGGGGCCTCGAAATGAGCAGTTCTTC,CASKAGGPRNEQFF
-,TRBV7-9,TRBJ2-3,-,TGTGCCAGCACCGGGGATACTACGCAGTATTTT,CASTGDTTQYF
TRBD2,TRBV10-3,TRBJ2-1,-,TGTGCCATCAGTGGGACTAGCCATGAGCAGTTCTTC,CAISGTSHEQFF
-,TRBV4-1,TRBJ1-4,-,TGCGCCAGCAGCCTCGGGACGGCTGAAAAACTGTTTTTT,CASSLGTAEKLFF
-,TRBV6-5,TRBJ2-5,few,TGTGCCAGCAGTTATGGAGGGACAGAAGAGACCCAGTACTTC,CASSYGGTEETQYF
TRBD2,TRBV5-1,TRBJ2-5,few,TGCGCCAGCAGCGGTATAGCGGGGGGCGACTATCAAGAGACCCAGTACTTC,CASSGIAGGDYQETQYF
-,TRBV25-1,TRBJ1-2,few,TGTGCCAGCAGTGGACAGGCGAGCTATGGCTACACCTTC,CASSGQASYGYTF
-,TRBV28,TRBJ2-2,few,TGTGCCAGCAGTTCAGGGACAACCGGGGAGCTGTTTTTT,CASSSGTTGELFF
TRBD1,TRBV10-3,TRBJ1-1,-,TGTGCCATCAGTGAGGTAGAGGGGGCATACACTGAAGCTTTCTTT,CAISEVEGAYTEAFF
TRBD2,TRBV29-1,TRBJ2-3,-,TGCAGCGTTGAAGAAGTAAGGCGGGGACTAACAGATACGCAGTATTTT,CSVEEVRRGLTDTQYF
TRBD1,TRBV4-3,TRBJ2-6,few,TGCGCCAGCAGCCAAGGACAGGGGGAATCTGGGGCCAACGTCCTGACTTTC,CASSQGQGESGANVLTF
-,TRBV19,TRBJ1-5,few,TGTGCCAGTAGTACCCAGGGTGGGCCCCAGCATTTT,CASSTQGGPQHF
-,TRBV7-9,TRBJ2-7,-,TGTGCCAGCAGCTTACACGACCTACTAGGGTACGAGCAGTACTTC,CASSLHDLLGYEQYF
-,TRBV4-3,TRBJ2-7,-,TGCGCCAGCAGCCAAGAGCTTAAGGGTTCCAGCGAGCAGTACTTC,CASSQELKGSSEQYF
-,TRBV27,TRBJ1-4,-,TGTGCCAGCAGCCCTCGGGTTAATGAAAAACTGTTTTTT,CASSPRVNEKLFF
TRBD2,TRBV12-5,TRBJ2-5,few,TGTGCTAGTGGTTTGGGCATTAGCGGGGGAGCTCACCAAGAGACCCAGTACTTC,CASGLGISGGAHQETQYF
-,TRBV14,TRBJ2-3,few,TGTGCCAGCAGCCACAGGGGCACCACAGATACGCAGTATTTT,CASSHRGTTDTQYF
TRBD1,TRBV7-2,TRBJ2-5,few,TGTGCCAGCATCCCGGACGGGACAGGGTTACAAGAGACCCAGTACTTC,CASIPDGTGLQETQYF
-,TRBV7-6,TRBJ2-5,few,TGTGCCAGCAGCTTAGCGGGGGGCCGAGAGACCCAGTACTTC,CASSLAGGRETQYF
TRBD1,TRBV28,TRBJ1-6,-,TGTGCCAGCAGTTTATGGGGACAGGGACCTTCACCCCTCCACTTT,CASSLWGQGPSPLHF
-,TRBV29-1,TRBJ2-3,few,TGCAGCGTTGTCGGTCTCAACACAGATACGCAGTATTTT,CSVVGLNTDTQYF
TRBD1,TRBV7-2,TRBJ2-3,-,TGTGCCAGCAGCTCGACAGGGGCAGATACGCAGTATTTT,CASSSTGADTQYF
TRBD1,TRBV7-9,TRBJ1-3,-,TGTGCCAGCAGCCCGGGACAGAACACCATATATTTT,CASSPGQNTIYF
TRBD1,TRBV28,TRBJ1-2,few,TGTGCCAGCAGCTCCACAGGGGGCGGCTATGGCTACACCTTC,CASSSTGGGYGYTF
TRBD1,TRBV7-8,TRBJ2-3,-,TGTGCCAGCAGCTTCGCCGCTACTGGGACAGGGAGGACAGATACGCAGTATTTT,CASSFAATGTGRTDTQYF
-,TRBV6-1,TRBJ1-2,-,TGTGCCAGCAGTGAAGTGGCAGCCTATGGCTACACCTTC,CASSEVAAYGYTF
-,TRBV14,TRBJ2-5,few,TGTGCCAGCAGCCAAGATCTGGGGTCAGTCGAGACCCAGTACTTC,CASSQDLGSVETQYF
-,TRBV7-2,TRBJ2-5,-,TGTGCCAGCAGCTTAGAGAGGGGGGCCTTCGGGACCCAGTACTTC,CASSLERGAFGTQYF
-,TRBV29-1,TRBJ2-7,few,TGCAGCGTTCCCCAGAGGTGGGACCGGGACCCCTACGAGCAGTACTTC,CSVPQRWDRDPYEQYF
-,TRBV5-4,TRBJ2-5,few,TGTGCCAGCAGCTTGGCCCAGGGAGTGGGAGAGACCCAGTACTTC,CASSLAQGVGETQYF
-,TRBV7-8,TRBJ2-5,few,TGTGCCAGCAGCTTTATGACGGGACAAGAGACCCAGTACTTC,CASSFMTGQETQYF
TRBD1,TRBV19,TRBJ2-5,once,TGTGCCAGTAGTTCCGGACAGGCTGTGTCCCAGTACTTC,CASSSGQAVSQYF
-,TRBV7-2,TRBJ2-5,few,TGTGCCAGCAGCCCTCAGTCGGGGTACCAAGAGACCCAGTACTTC,CASSPQSGYQETQYF
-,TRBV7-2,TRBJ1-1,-,TGTGCCAGCAGCTTTACCCAGCTTGACAACACTGAAGCTTTCTTT,CASSFTQLDNTEAFF
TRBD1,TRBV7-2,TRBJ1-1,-,TGTGCCAGCAGCTTAGCGCGGGACAGGGGTGAAGCTTTCTTT,CASSLARDRGEAFF
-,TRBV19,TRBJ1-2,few,TGTGCCAGTAGTGAGCAAGCTAACTATGGCTACACCTTC,CASSEQANYGYTF